This TCR beta chain was sequenced for a study of Graves' ophthalmopathy and Graves' hyperthyroidism. The CDR3 sequence is 12 residues long. Germline V CDR1 and CDR2: WNHNN, SYGVQD (reference sequence). The V end lost 6 bases, the J end lost 9 bases, and 13 bases lay between the germline ends. CDR3 regions of TCR beta were amplified from RNA transcripts. HTBI-primed RT-PCR formed the first round, and a multiplex PCR formed the second. TCRdb re-called the multiplex PCR reads through MiXCR, storing one row per CDR3 protein. The repertoire has hundreds of thousands of distinct CDR3 sequences, roughly two fifths of them found once; the top ten carry roughly 46%. Exclusion applied to patients with other autoimmune diseases, uncontrolled infections, pregnancy or lactation.

What was sequenced was peripheral blood. The receptor comes from an adult man with Graves' ophthalmopathy. V is TRBV10-1 and J is TRBJ2-3; unclear D gene. CDR3 sequence reads: CASSNTLSTQYF. In DNA, the CDR3 is TGCGCCAGCAGCAATACCCTAAGCACGCAGTATTTT.